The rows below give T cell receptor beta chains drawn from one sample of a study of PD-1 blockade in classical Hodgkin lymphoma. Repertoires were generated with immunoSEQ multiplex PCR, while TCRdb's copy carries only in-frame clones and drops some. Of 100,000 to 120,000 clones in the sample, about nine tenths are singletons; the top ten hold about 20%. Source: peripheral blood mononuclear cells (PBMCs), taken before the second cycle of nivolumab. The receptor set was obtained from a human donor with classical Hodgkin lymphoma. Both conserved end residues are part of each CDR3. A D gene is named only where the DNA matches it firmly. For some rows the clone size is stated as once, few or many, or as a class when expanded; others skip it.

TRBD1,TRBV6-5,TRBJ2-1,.,TGTGCCAGCAGCGCCGGGACAGAGGCGTTCTTC,CASSAGTEAFF
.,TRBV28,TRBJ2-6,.,TGTGCCAGCAGTTTATTTTCCCGGGGCTCTGGGGCCAACGTCCTGACTTTC,CASSLFSRGSGANVLTF
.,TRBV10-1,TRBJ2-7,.,TGCGCCAGCAGTGACCGAGGACAGACGAGCTCCTACGAGCAGTACTTC,CASSDRGQTSSYEQYF
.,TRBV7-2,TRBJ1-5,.,TGTGCCAGCAGTTTACAGGGTATTCAGCCCCAGCATTTT,CASSLQGIQPQHF
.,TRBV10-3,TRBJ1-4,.,TGTGCCATCAGTGAGTTTACAGGCAATGAAAAACTGTTTTTT,CAISEFTGNEKLFF
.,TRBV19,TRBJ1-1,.,TGTGCCAGCCACCGGGACGGCCGTATGAACACTGAAGCTTTCTTT,CASHRDGRMNTEAFF
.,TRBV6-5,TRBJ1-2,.,TGTGCCAGCAGTTCGCCAGGCTATGGCTACACCTTC,CASSSPGYGYTF
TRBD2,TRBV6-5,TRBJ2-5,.,TGTGCCAGCAGTACCAGCGGGAGGAAGGAAGAGACCCAGTACTTC,CASSTSGRKEETQYF
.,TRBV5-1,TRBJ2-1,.,TGCGCCAGCAGCTTGCCTTCGGACAATGAGCAGTTCTTC,CASSLPSDNEQFF
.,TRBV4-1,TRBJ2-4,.,TGCGCCAGCAGCCGGGAGACCTTGGAGACGGCAAAAAACATTCAGTACTTC,CASSRETLETAKNIQYF
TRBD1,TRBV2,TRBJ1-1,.,TGTGCCAGCAGGGAAAGACAGGGATCGAACACTGAAGCTTTCTTT,CASRERQGSNTEAFF
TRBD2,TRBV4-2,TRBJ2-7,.,TGTGCCAGCAGCCAAGATCACCTAGCGGGAGGAAACGAGCAGTACTTC,CASSQDHLAGGNEQYF
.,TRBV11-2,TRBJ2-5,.,TGTGCCAGCAGCTCACAGGGTTTAGGCCAAGAGACCCAGTACTTC,CASSSQGLGQETQYF
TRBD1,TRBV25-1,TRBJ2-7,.,TGTGCCAGCAGTGAATATGGGACAGGGGACTCCTACGAGCAGTACTTC,CASSEYGTGDSYEQYF
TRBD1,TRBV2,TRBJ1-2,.,TGTGCCAGCAGTGAAGCCCTGACAGGGGACGGCTACACCTTC,CASSEALTGDGYTF
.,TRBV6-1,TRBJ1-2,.,TGTGCCAGCAGTGTTGTGGGGGACTATGGCTACACCTTC,CASSVVGDYGYTF
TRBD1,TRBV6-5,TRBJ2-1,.,TGTGCCAGCAGTCAACCGGGACAGGGCGCGAATGAGCAGTTCTTC,CASSQPGQGANEQFF
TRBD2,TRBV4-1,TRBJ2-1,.,TGCGCCAGCAGCCAAACTAGACTAGCGGGAGGTACCTACAATGAGCAGTTCTTC,CASSQTRLAGGTYNEQFF
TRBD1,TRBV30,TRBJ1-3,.,TGTGCCTGGAGTGTTCGACAGGGGAGTGGAAACACCATATATTTT,CAWSVRQGSGNTIYF
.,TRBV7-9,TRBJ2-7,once,TGTGCCAGCAGCGCAAATGGCCCCGAAATCCCCTACGAGCAGTACTTC,CASSANGPEIPYEQYF
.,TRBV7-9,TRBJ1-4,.,TGTGCCAGCAGCTTAGTTCTAGGGGTTACTGAAAAACTGTTTTTT,CASSLVLGVTEKLFF
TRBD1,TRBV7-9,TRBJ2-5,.,TGTGCCAGCAGCTATGGGACAGAGAAAGAGACCCAGTACTTC,CASSYGTEKETQYF
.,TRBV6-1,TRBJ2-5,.,TGTGCCAGCAGTGGGGCAAAGGGAAATGATCCGCAGACCCAGTACTTC,CASSGAKGNDPQTQYF
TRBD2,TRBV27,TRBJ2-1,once,TGTGCCAGCAGTCTCCTAGGACTAGCGGGAGCTGAGGAGCAGTTCTTC,CASSLLGLAGAEEQFF
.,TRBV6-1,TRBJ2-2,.,TGTGCCAGCAGTGAAGTCAGGCCTGCGAACACCGGGGAGCTGTTTTTT,CASSEVRPANTGELFF
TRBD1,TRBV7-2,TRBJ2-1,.,TGTGCCAGCAGCTTTGGGACAGGGAATCACAATGAGCAGTTCTTC,CASSFGTGNHNEQFF
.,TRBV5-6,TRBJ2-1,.,TGTGCCAGCAGCGGGGACTTGAGCTCCTACAATGAGCAGTTCTTC,CASSGDLSSYNEQFF
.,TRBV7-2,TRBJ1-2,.,TGTGCCAGCAGCTTAGTAAGTGTCGACGTGAACTATGGCTACACCTTC,CASSLVSVDVNYGYTF
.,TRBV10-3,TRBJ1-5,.,TGTGCCATCAGTAGGGACCTCAATCAGCCCCAGCATTTT,CAISRDLNQPQHF
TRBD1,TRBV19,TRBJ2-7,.,TGTGCCAGTAGTATAGCGGGACAGAGTTTCCACGAGCAGTACTTC,CASSIAGQSFHEQYF
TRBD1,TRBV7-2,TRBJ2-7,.,TGTGCCAGCAGCCCCGGGACAGGGATCCCCTACGAGCAGTACTTC,CASSPGTGIPYEQYF
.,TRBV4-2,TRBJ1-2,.,TGTGCCAGCAGCCCAGTTAACAGGGACGGCTACACCTTC,CASSPVNRDGYTF
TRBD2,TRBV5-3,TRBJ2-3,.,TGTGCCAGAAGCTTGGCTAGCGGGATAGGCACAGATACGCAGTATTTT,CARSLASGIGTDTQYF
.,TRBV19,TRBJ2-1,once,TGTGCCAGTAGTGAAAGCGACAAAACGGGTAATGAGCAGTTCTTC,CASSESDKTGNEQFF
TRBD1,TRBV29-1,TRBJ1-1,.,TGCAGCGCCAGAGACAGGGGTGAAGCTTTCTTT,CSARDRGEAFF
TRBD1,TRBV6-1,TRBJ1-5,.,TGTGCCAGCAGTGGGGGACAGGGTAGCAATCAGCCCCAGCATTTT,CASSGGQGSNQPQHF
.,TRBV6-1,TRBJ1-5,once,TGTGCCAGCAGCCATGGACGGGGAAATCAGCCCCAGCATTTT,CASSHGRGNQPQHF
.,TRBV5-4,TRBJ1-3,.,TGTGCCAGCAGCTTGGGACCGGCTGGCCGGGGAAACACCATATATTTT,CASSLGPAGRGNTIYF
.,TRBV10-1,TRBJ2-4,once,TGCGCCAGCAGGGGGGAACAGTCCTTAGACAAAAACATTCAGTACTTC,CASRGEQSLDKNIQYF
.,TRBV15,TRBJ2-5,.,TGTGCCACCAGCAGAGCGGGGGTAGGAGGGGAGACCCAGTACTTC,CATSRAGVGGETQYF
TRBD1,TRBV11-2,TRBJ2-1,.,TGTGCCAGCAGCCCCGGGACAGGGACAAACAATGAGCAGTTCTTC,CASSPGTGTNNEQFF
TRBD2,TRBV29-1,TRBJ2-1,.,TGCAGCGTCGAGACTAGCGGGAGAAAGGGCCCCTTGGGCAATGAGCAGTTCTTC,CSVETSGRKGPLGNEQFF
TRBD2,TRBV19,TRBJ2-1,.,TGTGCCAGTAGGGGACTAGCGGTATACAATGAGCAGTTCTTC,CASRGLAVYNEQFF
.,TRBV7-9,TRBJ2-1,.,TGTGCCAGCAGTCCCGGGATAATGGAGTTCTTC,CASSPGIMEFF
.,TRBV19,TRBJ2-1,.,TGTGCCAGTAGCACTCACTATGCGGGGGCCGGGAGAGGCCCTATCTCCTACAATGAGCAGTTCTTC,CASSTHYAGAGRGPISYNEQFF
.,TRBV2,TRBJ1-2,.,TGTGCCAGCAGTGAACAGGGGTATATGGGCTACACCTTC,CASSEQGYMGYTF
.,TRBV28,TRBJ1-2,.,TGTGCCAGCAGTTTATCTCCTAACTATGGCTACACCTTC,CASSLSPNYGYTF
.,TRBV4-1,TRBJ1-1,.,TGCGCCAGCAGCCAAGCCAATTTGGTAGGGGGTGGCAACACTGAAGCTTTCTTT,CASSQANLVGGGNTEAFF